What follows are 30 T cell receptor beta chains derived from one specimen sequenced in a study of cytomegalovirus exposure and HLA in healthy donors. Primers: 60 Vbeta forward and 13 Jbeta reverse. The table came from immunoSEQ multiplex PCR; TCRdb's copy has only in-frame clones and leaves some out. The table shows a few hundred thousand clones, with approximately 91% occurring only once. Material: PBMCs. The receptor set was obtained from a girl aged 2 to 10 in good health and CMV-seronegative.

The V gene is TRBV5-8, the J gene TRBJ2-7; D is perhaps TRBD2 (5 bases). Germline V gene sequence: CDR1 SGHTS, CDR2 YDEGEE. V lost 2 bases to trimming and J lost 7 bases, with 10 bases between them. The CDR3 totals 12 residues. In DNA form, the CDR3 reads TGTGCCAGCAGCTTAATGAGGGAAGAGCAGTACTTC. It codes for CASSLMREEQYF.

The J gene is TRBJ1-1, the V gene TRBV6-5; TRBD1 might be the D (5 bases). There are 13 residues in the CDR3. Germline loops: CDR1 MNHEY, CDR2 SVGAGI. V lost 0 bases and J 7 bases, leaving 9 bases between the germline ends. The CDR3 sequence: CASSYSQGLEAFF. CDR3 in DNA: TGTGCCAGCAGTTACTCCCAGGGCCTTGAAGCTTTCTTT.

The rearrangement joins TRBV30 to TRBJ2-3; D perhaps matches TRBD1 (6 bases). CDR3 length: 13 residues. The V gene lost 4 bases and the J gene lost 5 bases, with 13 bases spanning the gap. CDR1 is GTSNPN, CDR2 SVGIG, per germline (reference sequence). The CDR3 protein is CAWTGHGKDTQYF. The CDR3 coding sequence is TGTGCCTGGACGGGACACGGGAAAGATACGCAGTATTTT. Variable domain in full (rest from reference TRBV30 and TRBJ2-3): SQTIHQWPATLVQPVGSPLSLECTVEGTSNPNLYWYRQAAGRGLQLLFYSVGIGQISSEVPQNLSASRPQDRQFILSSKKLLLSDSGFYLCAWTGHGKDTQYFGPGTRLTVL.

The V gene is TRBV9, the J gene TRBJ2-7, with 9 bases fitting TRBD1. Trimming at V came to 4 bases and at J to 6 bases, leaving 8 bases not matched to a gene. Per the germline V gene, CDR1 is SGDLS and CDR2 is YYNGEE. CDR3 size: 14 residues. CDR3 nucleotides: TGTGCCAGCAGCCCTACCGGGACAGGGACCGAGCAGTACTTC. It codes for CASSPTGTGTEQYF.

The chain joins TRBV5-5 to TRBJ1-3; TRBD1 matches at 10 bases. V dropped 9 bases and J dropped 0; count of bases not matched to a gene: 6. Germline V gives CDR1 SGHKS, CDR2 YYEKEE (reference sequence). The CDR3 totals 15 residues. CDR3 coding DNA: TGTGCCACCAGACAGGGGGCAAGCTCTGGAAACACCATATATTTT. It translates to CATRQGASSGNTIYF.

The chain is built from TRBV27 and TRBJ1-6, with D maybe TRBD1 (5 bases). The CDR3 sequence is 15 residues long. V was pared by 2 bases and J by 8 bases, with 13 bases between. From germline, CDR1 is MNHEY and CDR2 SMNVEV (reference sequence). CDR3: CASSLRGGRDSPLHF. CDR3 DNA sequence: TGTGCCAGCAGTTTAAGGGGAGGGCGGGATTCACCCCTCCACTTT.

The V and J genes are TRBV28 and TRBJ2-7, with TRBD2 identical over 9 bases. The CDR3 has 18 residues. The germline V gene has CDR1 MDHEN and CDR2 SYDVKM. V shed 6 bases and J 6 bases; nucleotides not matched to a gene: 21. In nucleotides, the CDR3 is TGTGCCAGCAGGGAGCCTTCGGGACTAGCCGCTCAATCTGGCGAGCAGTACTTC. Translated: CASREPSGLAAQSGEQYF.

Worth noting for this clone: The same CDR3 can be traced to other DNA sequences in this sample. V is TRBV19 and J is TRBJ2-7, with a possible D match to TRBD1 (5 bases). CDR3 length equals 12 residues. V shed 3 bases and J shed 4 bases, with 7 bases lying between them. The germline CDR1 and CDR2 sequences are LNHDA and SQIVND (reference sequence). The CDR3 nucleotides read TGTGCCAGTAGTATTGCAGGGTACGAGCAGTACTTC. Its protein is CASSIAGYEQYF.

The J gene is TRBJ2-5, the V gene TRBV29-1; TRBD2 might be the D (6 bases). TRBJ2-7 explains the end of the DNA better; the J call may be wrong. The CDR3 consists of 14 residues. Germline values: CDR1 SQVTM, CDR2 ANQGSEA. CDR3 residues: CSVEEGGREYEQYF. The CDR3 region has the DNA TGCAGCGTTGAAGAAGGTGGACGGGAGTACGAGCAGTACTTC.

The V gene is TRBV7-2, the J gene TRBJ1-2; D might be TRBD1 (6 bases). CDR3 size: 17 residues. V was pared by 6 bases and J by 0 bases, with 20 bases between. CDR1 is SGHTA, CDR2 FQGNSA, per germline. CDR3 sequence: CASSHRGRQDPNYGYTF. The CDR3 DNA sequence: TGTGCCAGCAGTCATCGCGGAAGACAGGACCCTAACTATGGCTACACCTTC.

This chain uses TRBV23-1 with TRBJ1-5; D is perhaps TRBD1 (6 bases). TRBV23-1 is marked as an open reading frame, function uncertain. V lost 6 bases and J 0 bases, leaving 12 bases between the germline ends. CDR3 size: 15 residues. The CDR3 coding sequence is TGCGCCAGCAGATTCAGACAGGTTAGCAATCAGCCCCAGCATTTT. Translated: CASRFRQVSNQPQHF.

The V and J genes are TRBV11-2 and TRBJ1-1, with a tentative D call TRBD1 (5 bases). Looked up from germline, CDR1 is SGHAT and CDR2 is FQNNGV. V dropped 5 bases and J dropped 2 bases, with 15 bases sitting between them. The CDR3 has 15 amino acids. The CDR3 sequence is CASSPSPTANTEAFF. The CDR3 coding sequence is TGTGCCAGCAGCCCCAGCCCGACAGCAAACACTGAAGCTTTCTTT. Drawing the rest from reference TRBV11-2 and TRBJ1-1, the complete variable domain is EAGVAQSPRYKIIEKRQSVAFWCNPISGHATLYWYQQILGQGPKLLIQFQNNGVVDDSQLPKDRFSAERLKGVDSTLKIQPAKLEDSAVYLCASSPSPTANTEAFFGQGTRLTVV.

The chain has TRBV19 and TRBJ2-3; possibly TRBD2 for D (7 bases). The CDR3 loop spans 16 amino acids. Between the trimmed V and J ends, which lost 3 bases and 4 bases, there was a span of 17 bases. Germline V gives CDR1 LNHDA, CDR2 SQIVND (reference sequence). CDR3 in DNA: TGTGCCAGTAGTATCTCTTCCGGGGGGCCCGCAGATACGCAGTATTTT. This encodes CASSISSGGPADTQYF.

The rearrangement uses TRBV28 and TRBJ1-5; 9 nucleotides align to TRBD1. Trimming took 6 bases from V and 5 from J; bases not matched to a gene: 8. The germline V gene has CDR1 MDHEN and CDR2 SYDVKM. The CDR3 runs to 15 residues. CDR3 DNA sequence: TGTGCCAGCAGACCCCCGGGACAGGGCCATCAGCCCCAGCATTTT. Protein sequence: CASRPPGQGHQPQHF.

CDR3 amino acids: CASSGGQETQYF. DNA for the CDR3: TGCGCCAGCAGCGGAGGGCAAGAGACCCAGTACTTC. The chain has TRBV10-1 and TRBJ2-5; maybe TRBD2 (6 bases). Germline loops: CDR1 WNHNN, CDR2 SYGVQD (reference sequence). Trimming left V 6 bases short and J 2 bases short, with 7 bases between. The CDR3 has 12 residues.

In DNA form, the CDR3 reads TGTGCCAGCAGCTTAACGGGGGAGGTGACCGGCTGGCCTGAAGCTTTCTTT. Translating it yields CASSLTGEVTGWPEAFF. This chain connects TRBV7-8 to TRBJ1-1; possibly TRBD1 for D (5 bases). The CDR3 has 17 amino acids. V was clipped by 2 bases and J by 6 bases, with 22 bases between them. Germline CDR1 reads SGHVS; CDR2 reads FQNEAQ.

The CDR3 nucleotides are TGTGCCAGCAGCGGACAGTCTGGCGAGCAGTTCTTC. This gives the protein CASSGQSGEQFF. The chain couples TRBV9 to TRBJ2-1; D perhaps matches TRBD1 (5 bases). The V end was cut by 3 bases, the J end by 10 bases, with 11 bases between. Germline V CDR1 and CDR2: SGDLS, YYNGEE. The CDR3 has 12 residues.

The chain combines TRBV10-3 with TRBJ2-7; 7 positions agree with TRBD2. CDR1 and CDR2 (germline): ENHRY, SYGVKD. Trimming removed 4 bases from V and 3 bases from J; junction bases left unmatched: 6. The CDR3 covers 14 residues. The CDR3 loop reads CAISGGTTYYEQYF. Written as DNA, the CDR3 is TGTGCCATCAGTGGCGGGACTACCTACTACGAGCAGTACTTC.

The CDR3 is CASSSPPSGTGELFF. CDR3 in DNA: TGTGCCAGCAGTTCCCCACCTTCGGGGACCGGGGAGCTGTTTTTT. The rearrangement links TRBV28 to TRBJ2-2, with TRBD2 as a possible D gene (5 bases). Germline V lookup: CDR1 MDHEN, CDR2 SYDVKM. Trimming cost V 4 bases and J 5 bases, with 14 bases left between them. This CDR3 has 15 amino acids. The full variable domain, its missing parts supplied by reference TRBV28 and TRBJ2-2, is DVKVTQSSRYLVKRTGEKVFLECVQDMDHENMFWYRQDPGLGLRLIYFSYDVKMKEKGDIPEGYSVSREKKERFSLILESASTNQTSMYLCASSSPPSGTGELFFGEGSRLTVL.

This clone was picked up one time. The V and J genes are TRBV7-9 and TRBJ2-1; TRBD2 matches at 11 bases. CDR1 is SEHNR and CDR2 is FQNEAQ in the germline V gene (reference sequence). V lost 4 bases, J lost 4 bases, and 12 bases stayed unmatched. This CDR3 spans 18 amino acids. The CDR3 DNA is TGTGCCAGCAGCTCCCTCACCGGGACTAGCGGTTCGTACAATGAGCAGTTCTTC. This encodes CASSSLTGTSGSYNEQFF.

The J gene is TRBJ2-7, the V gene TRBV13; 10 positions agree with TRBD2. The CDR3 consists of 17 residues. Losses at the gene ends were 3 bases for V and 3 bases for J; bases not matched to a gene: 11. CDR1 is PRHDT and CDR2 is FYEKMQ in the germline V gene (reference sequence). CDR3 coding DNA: TGTGCCAGCAGCTTTGGCCCCGGGACTAGCGCATACTACGAGCAGTACTTC. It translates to CASSFGPGTSAYYEQYF.

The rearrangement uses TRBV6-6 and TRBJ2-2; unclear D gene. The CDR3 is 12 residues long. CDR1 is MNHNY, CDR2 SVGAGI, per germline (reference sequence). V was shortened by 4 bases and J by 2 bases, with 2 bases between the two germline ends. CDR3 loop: CASSSNTGELFF. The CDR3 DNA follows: TGTGCCAGCAGTTCTAACACCGGGGAGCTGTTTTTT.

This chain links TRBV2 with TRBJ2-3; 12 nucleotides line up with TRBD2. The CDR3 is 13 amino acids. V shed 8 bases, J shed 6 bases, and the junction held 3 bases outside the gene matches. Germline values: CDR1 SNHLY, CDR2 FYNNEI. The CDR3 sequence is CASSTSGGDTQYF. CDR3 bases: TGTGCCAGCTCGACTAGCGGGGGTGATACGCAGTATTTT.

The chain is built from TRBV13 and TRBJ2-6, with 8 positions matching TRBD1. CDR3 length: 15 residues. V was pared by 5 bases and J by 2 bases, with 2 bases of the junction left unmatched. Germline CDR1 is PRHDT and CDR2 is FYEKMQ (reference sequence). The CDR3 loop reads CASSPTGAGANVLTF. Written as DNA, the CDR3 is TGTGCCAGCAGCCCGACAGGGGCTGGGGCCAACGTCCTGACTTTC.

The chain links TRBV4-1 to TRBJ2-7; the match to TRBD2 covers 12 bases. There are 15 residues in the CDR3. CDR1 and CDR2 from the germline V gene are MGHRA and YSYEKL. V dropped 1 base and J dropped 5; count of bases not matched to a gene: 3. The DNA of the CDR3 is TGCGCCAGCAGCCAAGGACTAGCGGGGGATAACGAGCAGTACTTC. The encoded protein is CASSQGLAGDNEQYF.

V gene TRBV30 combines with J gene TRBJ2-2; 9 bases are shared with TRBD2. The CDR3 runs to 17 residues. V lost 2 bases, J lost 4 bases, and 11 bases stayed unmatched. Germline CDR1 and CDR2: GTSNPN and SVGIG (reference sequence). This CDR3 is CAWSRTRTSEGTGELFF. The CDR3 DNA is TGTGCCTGGAGTCGGACTCGGACTAGCGAGGGCACCGGGGAGCTGTTTTTT.

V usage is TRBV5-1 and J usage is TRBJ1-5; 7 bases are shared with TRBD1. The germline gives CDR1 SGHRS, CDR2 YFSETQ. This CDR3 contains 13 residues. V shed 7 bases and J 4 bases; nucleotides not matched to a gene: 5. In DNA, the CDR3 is TGCGCCAGCCGACAGGGTCCTAATCAGCCCCAGCATTTT. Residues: CASRQGPNQPQHF. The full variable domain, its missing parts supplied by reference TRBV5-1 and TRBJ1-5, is KAGVTQTPRYLIKTRGQQVTLSCSPISGHRSVSWYQQTPGQGLQFLFEYFSETQRNKGNFPGRFSGRQFSNSRSEMNVSTLELGDSALYLCASRQGPNQPQHFGDGTRLSIL.

The CDR3 loop reads CASTHQSRGKTDTQYF. In DNA, the CDR3 is TGTGCCAGCACACACCAAAGTAGGGGTAAGACAGATACGCAGTATTTT. The chain has TRBV28 and TRBJ2-3; weak D call: TRBD1 (5 bases). The CDR3 covers 16 residues. CDR1 is MDHEN, CDR2 SYDVKM, per germline. The ends were cut back, 7 bases at V and 3 bases at J, with 20 bases in the middle.

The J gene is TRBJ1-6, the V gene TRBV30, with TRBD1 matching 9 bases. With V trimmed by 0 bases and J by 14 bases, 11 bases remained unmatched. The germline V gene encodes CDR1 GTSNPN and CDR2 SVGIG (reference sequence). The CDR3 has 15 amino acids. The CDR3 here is CAWSVRRGTGFTLHF. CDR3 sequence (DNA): TGTGCCTGGAGTGTTAGGCGAGGGACAGGGTTCACCCTCCACTTT.

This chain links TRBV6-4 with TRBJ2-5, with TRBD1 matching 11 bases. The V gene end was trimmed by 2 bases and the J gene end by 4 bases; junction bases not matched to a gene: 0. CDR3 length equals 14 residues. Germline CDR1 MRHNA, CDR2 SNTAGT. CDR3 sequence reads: CASSDGQGAETQYF. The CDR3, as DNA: TGTGCCAGCAGTGACGGACAGGGGGCAGAGACCCAGTACTTC.